A selection of T cell receptor beta chains follows, all from one sample in a study of control samples from healthy donors and cancer patients. The table came from immunoSEQ multiplex PCR; TCRdb's copy has only in-frame clones and leaves some out. The sample records more than 65,000 clones, approximately 86% being singletons. Sequencing was carried out using blood. These receptors came from a man aged 55-75 years in good health. Each CDR3 is given with its conserved first and last residue. The D gene is left open where the match is weak. For some rows the clone size is stated as once, few or many, or as a class when expanded; others skip it.

13 | few | TRBJ2-7 | TRBV12-3/TRBV12-4 | . | TGTGCCAGCAGAAAAAACAGAAGATACGAGCAGTACTTC | CASRKNRRYEQYF
13 | . | TRBJ2-3 | TRBV11-2 | . | TGTGCCAGCGAGGGCGCAAACACAGATACGCAGTATTTT | CASEGANTDTQYF
12 | . | TRBJ1-2 | TRBV25-1 | . | TGTGCCAGCAGTGAAACTCGTGATGGCTACACCTTC | CASSETRDGYTF
16 | . | TRBJ1-2 | TRBV5-6 | . | TGTGCCAGCAGCTTGGATAGGTCAGGGTGGGACTATGGCTACACCTTC | CASSLDRSGWDYGYTF
15 | . | TRBJ1-1 | TRBV7-3 | TRBD1 | TGTGCCAGCAGCTTAACGGGACAGGTGAACACTGAAGCTTTCTTT | CASSLTGQVNTEAFF
13 | . | TRBJ1-4 | TRBV2 | TRBD1 | TGTGCCAGCAGAGACAGGGGGAGTGAAAAACTGTTTTTT | CASRDRGSEKLFF
16 | . | TRBJ1-3 | TRBV3-1/TRBV3-2 | TRBD1 | TGTGCCAGCAGCCGACAGGGGGGGATCTCTGGAAACACCATATATTTT | CASSRQGGISGNTIYF
13 | . | TRBJ2-1 | TRBV7-6 | . | TGTGCCAGCAGCTTAGGTCTAGGGAATGAGCAGTTCTTC | CASSLGLGNEQFF
20 | few | TRBJ2-6 | TRBV11-2 | TRBD1 | TGTGCCAGCAGCTTAGACCCCCCCGGGACAGTTAGCTCTGGGGCCAACGTCCTGACTTTC | CASSLDPPGTVSSGANVLTF
16 | . | TRBJ1-2 | TRBV4-2 | . | TGTGCCAGCAGCCAAGATAGGACAGAGAGTAACTATGGCTACACCTTC | CASSQDRTESNYGYTF
14 | . | TRBJ2-7 | TRBV11-3 | . | TGTGCCAGCAGCTTAGGGGGGTCCTCCTACGAGCAGTACTTC | CASSLGGSSYEQYF
15 | once | TRBJ2-1 | TRBV19 | TRBD1 | TGTGCCAGTAGTCTCCGGACAGGGGGCTTCAATGAGCAGTTCTTC | CASSLRTGGFNEQFF
11 | . | TRBJ2-1 | TRBV2 | . | TGTGCCAGCAGCACTAGCATTGAGCAGTTCTTC | CASSTSIEQFF
17 | . | TRBJ2-2 | TRBV14 | TRBD2 | TGTGCCAGCAGCCAAGAGGGACTAGCGGGAGGATCCGGGGAGCTGTTTTTT | CASSQEGLAGGSGELFF
14 | . | TRBJ2-1 | TRBV5-1 | TRBD2 | TGCGCCAGCACCCTAGCGGGAGGAGTAAATGAGCAGTTCTTC | CASTLAGGVNEQFF
15 | . | TRBJ2-1 | TRBV3-1/TRBV3-2 | TRBD2 | TGTGCCAGCAGCCCGCTAGCGGGAGGTGGGTTGGGGCAGTTCTTC | CASSPLAGGGLGQFF
15 | . | TRBJ2-3 | TRBV15 | . | TGTGCCACCAGCAGCACTAGGCCCGTGACAGATACGCAGTATTTT | CATSSTRPVTDTQYF
15 | . | TRBJ2-1 | TRBV7-3 | . | TGTGCCAGCAGCTTAAAAGGAGGGGAGTACAATGAGCAGTTCTTC | CASSLKGGEYNEQFF
15 | . | TRBJ2-3 | TRBV24-1 | . | TGTGCCACCAGTGACCCAGGGGGGCCCACAGATACGCAGTATTTT | CATSDPGGPTDTQYF
16 | . | TRBJ1-3 | TRBV9 | . | TGTGCCAGCAGCGAGACAGGTCGAAGCTCTGGAAACACCATATATTTT | CASSETGRSSGNTIYF
15 | . | TRBJ1-6 | TRBV4-3 | TRBD1 | TGCGCCAGCAGCCTGGAACGACAGGGTCGTTCACCCCTCCACTTT | CASSLERQGRSPLHF
15 | few | TRBJ1-1 | TRBV7-9 | . | TGTGCCAGCAGCTTTCAGATTACGTTGAACACTGAAGCTTTCTTT | CASSFQITLNTEAFF
17 | few | TRBJ2-6 | TRBV7-2 | TRBD1 | TGTGCCAGCAGCTTAGGCAGGGGGCGCTTCGGGGCCAACGTCCTGACTTTC | CASSLGRGRFGANVLTF
12 | . | TRBJ2-3 | TRBV25-1 | . | TGTGCCAGCGCCTCTAGCACAGATACGCAGTATTTT | CASASSTDTQYF